The 3 T cell receptor beta chains below come from one sample, sequenced in a study of technical replicates of blood from a few donors. TCRdb's table, derived via immunoSEQ multiplex PCR, lists solely in-frame clones and lacks some. The data hold more than 65,000 clones, with about 96% observed a single time. The specimen sequenced was T cells isolated from PBMCs. The source is a human donor in good health.

The chain joins TRBV19 to TRBJ2-5; a weak D match, TRBD2 (7 bases). The CDR3 is 13 residues long. Looked up from germline, CDR1 is LNHDA and CDR2 is SQIVND (reference sequence). V was shortened by 8 bases and J by 4 bases, with 14 bases between the two germline ends. The DNA of the CDR3 is TGTGCCAGTGGGAGGGGGTTGAGAGAGACCCAGTACTTC. Translated: CASGRGLRETQYF.

The chain recombines TRBV28 with TRBJ2-7; D might be TRBD1 (6 bases). With 6 bases removed from V and 3 bases from J, the gap between germline ends came to 15 bases. CDR1 is MDHEN and CDR2 is SYDVKM in the germline V gene. This CDR3 comprises 14 residues. The CDR3 protein is CASSRIRDNYEQYF. In DNA, the CDR3 is TGTGCCAGCAGCCGAATCCGGGACAACTACGAGCAGTACTTC.

For the CDR3, the DNA is TGTGCCATCAGTGAACTAGCGTTGAGCTCTGGGGCCAACGTCCTGACTTTC. It yields the protein CAISELALSSGANVLTF. The chain employs TRBV10-3 and TRBJ2-6; 7 bases fit TRBD2. J lost 0 bases, V lost 3 bases, and 5 bases had no gene match. The germline V gene encodes CDR1 ENHRY and CDR2 SYGVKD. The CDR3 spans 17 residues.